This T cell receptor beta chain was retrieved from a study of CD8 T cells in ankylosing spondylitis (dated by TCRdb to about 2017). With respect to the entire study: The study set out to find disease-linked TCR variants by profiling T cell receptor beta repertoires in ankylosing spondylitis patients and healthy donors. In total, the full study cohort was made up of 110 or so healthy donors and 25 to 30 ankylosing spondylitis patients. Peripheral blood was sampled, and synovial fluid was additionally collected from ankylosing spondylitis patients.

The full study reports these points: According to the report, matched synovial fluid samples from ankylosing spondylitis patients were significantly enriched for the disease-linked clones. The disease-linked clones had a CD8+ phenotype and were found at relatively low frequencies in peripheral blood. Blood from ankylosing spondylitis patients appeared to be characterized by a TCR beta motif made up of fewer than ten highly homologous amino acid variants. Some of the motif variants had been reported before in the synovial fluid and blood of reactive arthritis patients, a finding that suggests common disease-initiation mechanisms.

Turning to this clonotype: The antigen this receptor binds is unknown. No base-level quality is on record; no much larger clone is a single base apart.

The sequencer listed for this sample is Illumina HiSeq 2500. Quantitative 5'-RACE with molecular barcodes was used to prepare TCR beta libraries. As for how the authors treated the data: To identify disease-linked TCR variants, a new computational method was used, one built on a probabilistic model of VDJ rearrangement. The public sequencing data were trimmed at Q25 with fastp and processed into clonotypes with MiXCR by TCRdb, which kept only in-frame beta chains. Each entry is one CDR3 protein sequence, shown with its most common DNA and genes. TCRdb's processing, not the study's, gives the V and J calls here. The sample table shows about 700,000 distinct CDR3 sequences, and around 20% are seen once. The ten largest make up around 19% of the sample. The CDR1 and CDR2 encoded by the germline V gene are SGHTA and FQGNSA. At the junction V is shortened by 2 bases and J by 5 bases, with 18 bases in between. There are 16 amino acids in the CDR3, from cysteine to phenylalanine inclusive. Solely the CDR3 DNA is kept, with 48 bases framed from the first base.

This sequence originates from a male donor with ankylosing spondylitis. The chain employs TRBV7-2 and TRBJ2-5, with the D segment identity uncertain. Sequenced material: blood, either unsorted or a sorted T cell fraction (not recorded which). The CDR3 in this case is CASSLKRWIVGETQYF. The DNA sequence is TGTGCCAGCAGCTTAAAAAGATGGATCGTAGGGGAGACCCAGTACTTC.